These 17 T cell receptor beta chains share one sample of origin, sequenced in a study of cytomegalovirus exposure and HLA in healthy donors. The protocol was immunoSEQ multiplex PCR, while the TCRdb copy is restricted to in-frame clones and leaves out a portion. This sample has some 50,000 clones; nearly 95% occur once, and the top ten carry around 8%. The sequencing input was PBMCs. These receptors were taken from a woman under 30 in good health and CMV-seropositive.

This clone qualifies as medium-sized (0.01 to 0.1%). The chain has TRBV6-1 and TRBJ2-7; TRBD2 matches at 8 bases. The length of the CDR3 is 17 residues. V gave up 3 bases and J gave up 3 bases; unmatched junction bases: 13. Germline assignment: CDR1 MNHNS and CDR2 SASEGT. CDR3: CASSEFHGTSSIYEQYF. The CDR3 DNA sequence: TGTGCCAGCAGTGAGTTTCACGGGACTAGTAGTATCTACGAGCAGTACTTC.

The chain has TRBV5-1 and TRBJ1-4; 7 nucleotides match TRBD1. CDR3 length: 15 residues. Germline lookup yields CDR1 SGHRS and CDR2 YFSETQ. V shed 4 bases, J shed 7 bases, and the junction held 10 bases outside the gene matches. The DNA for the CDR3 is TGCGCCAGCAGCCTCATGACAGGGAGAGGTGAAAAACTGTTTTTT. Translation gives CASSLMTGRGEKLFF.

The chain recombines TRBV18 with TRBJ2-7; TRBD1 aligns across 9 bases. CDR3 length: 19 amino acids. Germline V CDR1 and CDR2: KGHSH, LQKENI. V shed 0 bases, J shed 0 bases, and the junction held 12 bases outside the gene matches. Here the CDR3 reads CASSPPRGTGGFYSYEQYF. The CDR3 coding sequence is TGTGCCAGCTCACCACCACGGGGCACAGGGGGCTTTTACTCCTACGAGCAGTACTTC.

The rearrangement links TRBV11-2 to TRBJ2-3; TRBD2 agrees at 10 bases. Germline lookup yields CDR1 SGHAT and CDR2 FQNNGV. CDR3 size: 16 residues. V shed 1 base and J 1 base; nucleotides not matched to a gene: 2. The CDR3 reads CASSLVGLAGTDTQYF. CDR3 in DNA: TGTGCCAGCAGCTTAGTCGGACTAGCGGGCACAGATACGCAGTATTTT.

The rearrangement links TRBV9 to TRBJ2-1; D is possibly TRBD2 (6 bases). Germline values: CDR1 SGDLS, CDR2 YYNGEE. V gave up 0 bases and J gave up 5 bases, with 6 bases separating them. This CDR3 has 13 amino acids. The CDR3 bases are TGTGCCAGCAGCGTAGCTAGCGACAATGAGCAGTTCTTC. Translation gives CASSVASDNEQFF.

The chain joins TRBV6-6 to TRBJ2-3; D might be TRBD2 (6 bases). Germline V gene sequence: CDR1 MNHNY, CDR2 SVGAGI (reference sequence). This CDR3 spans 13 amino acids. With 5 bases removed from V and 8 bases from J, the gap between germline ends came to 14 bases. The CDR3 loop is CASSPPGETTQYF. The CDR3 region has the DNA TGTGCCAGCAGTCCACCGGGGGAGACTACGCAGTATTTT.

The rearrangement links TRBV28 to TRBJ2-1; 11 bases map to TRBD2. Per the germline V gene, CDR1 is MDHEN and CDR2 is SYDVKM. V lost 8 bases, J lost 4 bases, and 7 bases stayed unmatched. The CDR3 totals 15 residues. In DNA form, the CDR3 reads TGTGCCAGCTATAGCGGGAGGGATTTATACAATGAGCAGTTCTTC. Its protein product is CASYSGRDLYNEQFF.

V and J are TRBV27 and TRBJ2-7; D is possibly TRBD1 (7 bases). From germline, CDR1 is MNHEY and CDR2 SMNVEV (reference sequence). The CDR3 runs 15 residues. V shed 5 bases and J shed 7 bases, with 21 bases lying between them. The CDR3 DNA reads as TGTGCCAGCAGTCGGGAGAGGGGGCGATCCAGTGAGCAGTACTTC. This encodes CASSRERGRSSEQYF.

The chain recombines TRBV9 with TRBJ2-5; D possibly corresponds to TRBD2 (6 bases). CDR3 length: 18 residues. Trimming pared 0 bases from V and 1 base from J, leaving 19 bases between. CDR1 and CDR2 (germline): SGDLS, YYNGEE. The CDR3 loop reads CASSVATSRMRGQETQYF. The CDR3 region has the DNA TGTGCCAGCAGCGTAGCTACTAGCCGTATGAGGGGCCAAGAGACCCAGTACTTC.

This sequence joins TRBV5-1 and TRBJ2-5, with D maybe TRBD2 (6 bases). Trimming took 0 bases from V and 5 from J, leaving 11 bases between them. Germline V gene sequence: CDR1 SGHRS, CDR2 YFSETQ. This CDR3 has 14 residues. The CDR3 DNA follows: TGCGCCAGCAGCTTGGCCGAGGGGAGGGAGACCCAGTACTTC. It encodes CASSLAEGRETQYF.

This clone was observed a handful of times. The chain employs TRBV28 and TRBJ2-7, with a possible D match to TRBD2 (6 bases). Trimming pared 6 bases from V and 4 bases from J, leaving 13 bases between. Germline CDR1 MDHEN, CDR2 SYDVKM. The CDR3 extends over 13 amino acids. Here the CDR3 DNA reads TGTGCCAGCAGCCGGTGGGGGGAATACGAGCAGTACTTC. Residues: CASSRWGEYEQYF.

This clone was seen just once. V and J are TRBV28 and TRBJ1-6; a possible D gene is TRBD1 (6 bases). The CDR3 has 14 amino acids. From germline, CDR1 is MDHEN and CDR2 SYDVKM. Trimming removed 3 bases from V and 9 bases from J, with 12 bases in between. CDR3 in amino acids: CASSFEGGSSPLHF. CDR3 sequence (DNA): TGTGCCAGCAGTTTTGAGGGGGGGAGTTCACCCCTCCACTTT.

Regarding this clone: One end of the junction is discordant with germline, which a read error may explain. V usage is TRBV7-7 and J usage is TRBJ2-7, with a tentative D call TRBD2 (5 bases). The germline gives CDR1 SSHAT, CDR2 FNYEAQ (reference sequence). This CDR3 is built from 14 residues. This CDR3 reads CASSLTRGSYEQYF. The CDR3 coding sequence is TGTGCTAGCAGCTTAACTCGGGGATCCTACGAGCAGTACTTC.

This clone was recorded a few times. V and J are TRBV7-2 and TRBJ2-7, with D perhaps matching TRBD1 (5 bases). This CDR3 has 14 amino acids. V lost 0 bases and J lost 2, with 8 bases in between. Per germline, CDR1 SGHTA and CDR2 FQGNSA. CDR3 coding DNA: TGTGCCAGCAGCTTAGCGGGGCGGCCCTACGAGCAGTACTTC. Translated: CASSLAGRPYEQYF.

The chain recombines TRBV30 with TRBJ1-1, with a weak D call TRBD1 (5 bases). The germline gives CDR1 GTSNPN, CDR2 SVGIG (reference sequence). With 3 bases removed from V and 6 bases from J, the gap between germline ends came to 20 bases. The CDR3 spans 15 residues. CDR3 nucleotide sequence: TGTGCCTGGAGACCGGGGGGGAGATGGATGGCTGAAGCTTTCTTT. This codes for CAWRPGGRWMAEAFF.

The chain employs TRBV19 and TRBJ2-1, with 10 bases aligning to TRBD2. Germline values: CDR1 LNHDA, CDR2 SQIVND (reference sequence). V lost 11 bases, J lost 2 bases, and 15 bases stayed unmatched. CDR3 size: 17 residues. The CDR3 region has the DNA TGTGCCTCTAAGGGGGCCCAGCGGGAGGGCGCCTACAATGAGCAGTTCTTC. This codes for CASKGAQREGAYNEQFF.

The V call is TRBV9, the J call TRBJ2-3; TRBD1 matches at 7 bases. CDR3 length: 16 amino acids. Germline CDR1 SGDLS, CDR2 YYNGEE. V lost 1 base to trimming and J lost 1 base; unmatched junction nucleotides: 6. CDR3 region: CASSVIGTGGTDTQYF. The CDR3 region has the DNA TGTGCCAGCAGCGTAATAGGTACAGGGGGCACAGATACGCAGTATTTT. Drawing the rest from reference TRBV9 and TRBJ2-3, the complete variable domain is DSGVTQTPKHLITATGQRVTLRCSPRSGDLSVYWYQQSLDQGLQFLIQYYNGEERAKGNILERFSAQQFPDLHSELNLSSLELGDSALYFCASSVIGTGGTDTQYFGPGTRLTVL.